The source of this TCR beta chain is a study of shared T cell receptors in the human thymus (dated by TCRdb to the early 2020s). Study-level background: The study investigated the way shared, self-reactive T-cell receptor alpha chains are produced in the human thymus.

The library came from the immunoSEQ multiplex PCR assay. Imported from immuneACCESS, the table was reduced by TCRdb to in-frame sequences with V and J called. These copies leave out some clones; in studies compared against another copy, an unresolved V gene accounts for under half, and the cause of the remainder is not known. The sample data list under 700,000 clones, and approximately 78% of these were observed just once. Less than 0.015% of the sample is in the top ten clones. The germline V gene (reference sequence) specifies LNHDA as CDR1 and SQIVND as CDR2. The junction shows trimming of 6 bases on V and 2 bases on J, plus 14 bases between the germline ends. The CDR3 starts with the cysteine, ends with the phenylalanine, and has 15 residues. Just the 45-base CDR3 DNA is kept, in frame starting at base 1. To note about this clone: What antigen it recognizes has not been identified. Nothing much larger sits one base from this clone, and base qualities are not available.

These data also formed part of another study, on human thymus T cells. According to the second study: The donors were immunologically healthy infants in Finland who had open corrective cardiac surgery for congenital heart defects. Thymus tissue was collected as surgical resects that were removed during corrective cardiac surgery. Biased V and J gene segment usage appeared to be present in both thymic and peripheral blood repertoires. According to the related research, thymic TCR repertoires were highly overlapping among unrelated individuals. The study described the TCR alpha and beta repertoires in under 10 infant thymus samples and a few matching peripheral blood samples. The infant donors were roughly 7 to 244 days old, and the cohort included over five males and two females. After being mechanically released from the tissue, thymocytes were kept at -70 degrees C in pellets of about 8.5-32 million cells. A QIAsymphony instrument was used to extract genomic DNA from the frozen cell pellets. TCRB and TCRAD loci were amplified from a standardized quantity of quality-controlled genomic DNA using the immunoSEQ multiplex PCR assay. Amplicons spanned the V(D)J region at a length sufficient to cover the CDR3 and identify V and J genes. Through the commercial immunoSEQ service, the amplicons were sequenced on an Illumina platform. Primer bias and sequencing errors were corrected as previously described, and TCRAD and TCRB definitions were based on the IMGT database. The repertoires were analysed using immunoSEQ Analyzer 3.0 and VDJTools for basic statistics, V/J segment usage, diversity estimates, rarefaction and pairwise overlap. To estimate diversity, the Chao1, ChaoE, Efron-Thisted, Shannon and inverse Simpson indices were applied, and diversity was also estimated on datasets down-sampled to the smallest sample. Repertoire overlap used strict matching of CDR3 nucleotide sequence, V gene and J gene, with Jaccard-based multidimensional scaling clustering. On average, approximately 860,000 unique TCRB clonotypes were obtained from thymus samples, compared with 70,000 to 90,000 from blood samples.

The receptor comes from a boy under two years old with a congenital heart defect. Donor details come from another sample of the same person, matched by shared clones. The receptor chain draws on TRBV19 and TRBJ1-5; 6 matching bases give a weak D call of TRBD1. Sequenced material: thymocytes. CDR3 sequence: CASSLASGGNQPQHF. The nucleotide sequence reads TGTGCCAGTAGCCTAGCTTCAGGGGGCAATCAGCCCCAGCATTTT.